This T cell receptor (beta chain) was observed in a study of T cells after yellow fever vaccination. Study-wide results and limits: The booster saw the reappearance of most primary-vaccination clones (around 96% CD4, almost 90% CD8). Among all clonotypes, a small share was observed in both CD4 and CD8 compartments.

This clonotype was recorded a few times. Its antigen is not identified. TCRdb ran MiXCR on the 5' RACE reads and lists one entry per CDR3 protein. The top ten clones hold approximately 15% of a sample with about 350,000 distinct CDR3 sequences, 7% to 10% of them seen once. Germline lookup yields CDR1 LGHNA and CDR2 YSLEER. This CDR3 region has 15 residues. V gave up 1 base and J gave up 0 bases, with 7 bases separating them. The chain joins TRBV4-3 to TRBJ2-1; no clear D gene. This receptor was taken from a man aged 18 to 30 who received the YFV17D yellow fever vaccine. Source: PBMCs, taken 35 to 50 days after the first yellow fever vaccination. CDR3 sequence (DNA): TGCGCCAGCAGCCAAGGGCTGAACTCCTACAATGAGCAGTTCTTC. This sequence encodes CASSQGLNSYNEQFF.